This TCR beta chain came from a study of CD8 T cells in Susac syndrome. Whole-study findings and limits: Only a relatively small number of individuals were included in the TCR sequencing and HLA analysis.

The CDR3 contains 15 residues. V shed 6 bases, J shed 2 bases, and the junction held 6 bases outside the gene matches. Germline CDR1 is SEHNR and CDR2 is FQNEAQ (reference sequence). Random hexamers were used to reverse transcribe 0.5 to 1 ug of RNA. TCRdb fed the immunoSEQ multiplex PCR reads into MiXCR, producing one record per CDR3 protein. The sample lists roughly 150,000 distinct CDR3 sequences, around 94% occurring once. Regarding this clonotype: The antigen remains unidentified.

Material: CD4+ T cells from PBMCs. The rearrangement uses TRBV7-9 and TRBJ2-5; 10 nucleotides agree with TRBD2. The receptor comes from a human donor with multiple sclerosis. The DNA for the CDR3 is TGTGCCAGCAGTTTCGGACTAGCGGATCAAGAGACCCAGTACTTC. Translating gives CASSFGLADQETQYF.